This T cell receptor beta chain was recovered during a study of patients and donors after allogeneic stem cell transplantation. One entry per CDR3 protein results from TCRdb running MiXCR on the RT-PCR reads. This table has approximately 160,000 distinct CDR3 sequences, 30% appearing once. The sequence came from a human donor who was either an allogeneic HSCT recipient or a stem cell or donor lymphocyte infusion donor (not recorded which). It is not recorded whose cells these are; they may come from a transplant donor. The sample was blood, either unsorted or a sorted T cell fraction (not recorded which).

This chain's CDR3 is CASSSIGGLTEQFF. CDR3 DNA: TGTGCCAGCAGCTCAATAGGGGGGCTCACCGAGCAGTTCTTC. The chain is built from TRBV11-3 and TRBJ2-1; D possibly matches TRBD1 or TRBD2 (6 bases each). The CDR3 is made up of 14 amino acids. Germline CDR1 is SGHNT and CDR2 is YENEEA. V was trimmed by 4 bases and J by 10 bases, leaving 17 bases between them.